A selection of T cell receptor beta chains follows, all from one sample in a study of blood T cell repertoires in COVID-19. Repertoires were generated with immunoSEQ multiplex PCR, while TCRdb's copy carries only in-frame clones and drops some. The sample holds around 170,000 clones; around 80% are singletons and the top ten take approximately 14%. Sequencing was done on a sample of peripheral blood. The receptor set was obtained from a man aged 25-45 years with active or convalescent COVID-19. Each CDR3 is given with its conserved first and last residue.

v_gene: TRBV6-1; j_gene: TRBJ2-7; CDR3aa: CASSERGQGWHEQYF
v_gene: TRBV27; j_gene: TRBJ1-6; CDR3aa: CASSSKGISPLHF
v_gene: TRBV9; j_gene: TRBJ2-6; CDR3aa: CASSAPRARGPSGANVLTF
v_gene: TRBV3-1/TRBV3-2; j_gene: TRBJ2-1; CDR3aa: CASSPGLLSTSEQFF
v_gene: TRBV27; j_gene: TRBJ2-1; CDR3aa: CASSFPGEYNEQFF
v_gene: TRBV6-2/TRBV6-3; j_gene: TRBJ2-2; CDR3aa: CASSIRTGVATGELFF
v_gene: TRBV12-3/TRBV12-4; j_gene: TRBJ1-1; CDR3aa: CASIDSWNTEAFF
v_gene: TRBV19; j_gene: TRBJ1-6; CDR3aa: CASSTRQGGDSPLHF
v_gene: TRBV11-2; j_gene: TRBJ2-5; CDR3aa: CASSLVAAQETQYF
v_gene: TRBV7-9; j_gene: TRBJ2-1; CDR3aa: CASSPTGTGFYNEQFF
v_gene: TRBV19; j_gene: TRBJ1-2; CDR3aa: CASSLSDRGDYGYTF
v_gene: TRBV2; j_gene: TRBJ2-5; CDR3aa: CASSAQETQYF
v_gene: TRBV3-1/TRBV3-2; j_gene: TRBJ2-5; CDR3aa: CASSQDLAGAYQETQYF
v_gene: TRBV2; j_gene: TRBJ1-3; CDR3aa: CASSEGEGGTGNTIYF
v_gene: TRBV11-3; j_gene: TRBJ1-6; CDR3aa: CASSSRVEQGGSPLHF
v_gene: TRBV19; j_gene: TRBJ2-5; CDR3aa: CASSRSGSSETQYF
v_gene: TRBV30; j_gene: TRBJ2-5; CDR3aa: CAWNLGLRGTQYF
v_gene: TRBV18; j_gene: TRBJ2-2; CDR3aa: CASSSDRGVKDGELFF
v_gene: TRBV30; j_gene: TRBJ1-5; CDR3aa: CACRGPGRNQPQHF
v_gene: TRBV24-1; j_gene: TRBJ2-3; CDR3aa: CATSDRLAGTDTQYF
v_gene: TRBV5-6; j_gene: TRBJ2-1; CDR3aa: CASSPEIGLEYNEQFF
v_gene: TRBV3-1/TRBV3-2; j_gene: TRBJ1-1; CDR3aa: CASSPSLNTEAFF
v_gene: TRBV6-1; j_gene: TRBJ2-5; CDR3aa: CASSELGARETQYF
v_gene: TRBV10-3; j_gene: TRBJ1-3; CDR3aa: CAISAQQDRADTIYF
v_gene: TRBV7-2; j_gene: TRBJ1-3; CDR3aa: CASSFGRPGNTIYF
v_gene: TRBV7-6; j_gene: TRBJ1-1; CDR3aa: CASSLEVTGVNTEAFF
v_gene: TRBV7-6; j_gene: TRBJ1-3; CDR3aa: CASSLALRGQVGNTIYF
v_gene: TRBV2; j_gene: TRBJ2-1; CDR3aa: CASSPGLAGAGNEQFF
v_gene: TRBV28; j_gene: TRBJ1-2; CDR3aa: CASSLYSVNYGYTF
v_gene: TRBV30; j_gene: TRBJ1-6; CDR3aa: CAWSDRGLSPLHF
v_gene: TRBV6-1; j_gene: TRBJ1-2; CDR3aa: CASSAQGLSSPKGYTF
v_gene: TRBV30; j_gene: TRBJ1-2; CDR3aa: CAWEGGAYGYTF
v_gene: TRBV30; j_gene: TRBJ1-2; CDR3aa: CASTDSPIYGYTF
v_gene: TRBV30; j_gene: TRBJ1-4; CDR3aa: CAWRPGQGLTNEKLFF
v_gene: TRBV15; j_gene: TRBJ2-1; CDR3aa: CATSREDSYNEQFF
v_gene: TRBV5-1; j_gene: TRBJ1-1; CDR3aa: CASSKRGEGTEAFF
v_gene: TRBV11-2; j_gene: TRBJ2-5; CDR3aa: CASSPSGETQETQYF
v_gene: TRBV25-1; j_gene: TRBJ1-1; CDR3aa: CASSGTGDTEAFF
v_gene: TRBV7-2; j_gene: TRBJ2-1; CDR3aa: CASQGYNEQFF
v_gene: TRBV14; j_gene: TRBJ1-3; CDR3aa: CASSQRDKERNTIYF
v_gene: TRBV27; j_gene: TRBJ2-5; CDR3aa: CASSPTGTSGSQQETQYF
v_gene: TRBV27; j_gene: TRBJ1-5; CDR3aa: CASSLDRVGQPQHF
v_gene: TRBV29-1; j_gene: TRBJ1-5; CDR3aa: CSVETGVDQPQHF
v_gene: TRBV27; j_gene: TRBJ2-1; CDR3aa: CASSSLGNEQFF
v_gene: TRBV6-6; j_gene: TRBJ1-5; CDR3aa: CASNQQPGGQPQHF
v_gene: TRBV29-1; j_gene: TRBJ1-4; CDR3aa: CSVEGTGNNEKLFF
v_gene: TRBV5-1; j_gene: TRBJ2-1; CDR3aa: CASKGQGITSGIYHEQFF
v_gene: TRBV27; j_gene: TRBJ2-3; CDR3aa: CASSLYRGTTDTQYF
v_gene: TRBV2; j_gene: TRBJ1-3; CDR3aa: CASSEPTGYSGNTIYF
v_gene: TRBV5-6; j_gene: TRBJ1-6; CDR3aa: CASSLPTGGSPLHF
v_gene: TRBV19; j_gene: TRBJ2-6; CDR3aa: CASSIVAGGLGANVLTF
v_gene: TRBV18; j_gene: TRBJ1-1; CDR3aa: CASSPGQGTEAFF
v_gene: TRBV11-3; j_gene: TRBJ2-7; CDR3aa: CASSFRGTQSYEQYF